The source of this T cell receptor beta chain is a study of regulatory T cells in long-lasting Graves disease. General study findings and limits: TCR diversity was lower in persistent Graves' patients (versus newly diagnosed ones). Having few samples may have compromised the accuracy.

Relying on iRepertoire HTBI primers and Arm-PCR of CDR3 regions, the team built TCR beta libraries. A single record per CDR3 protein comes from TCRdb applying MiXCR to the multiplex PCR reads. The data hold over 350,000 distinct CDR3 sequences, with around 21% observed a single time. This clonotype was observed at least ten times. What it binds is not known. Regarding time point: persistent/refractory GD, antithyroid drugs over 5 years with positive TRAb. With RNA extracted from PBMCs as input, the TCR library was made. American Thyroid Association guidelines were used to diagnose Graves' disease. V shed 0 bases and J shed 6 bases, with 9 bases lying between them. CDR1 and CDR2 (germline): MNHEY, SVGAGI. The CDR3 spans 13 residues.

The clonotype was recovered from a female donor with Graves disease. Source: peripheral blood mononuclear cells (PBMCs), taken when the disease was refractory, from a patient treated with antithyroid drugs. The chain uses TRBV6-5 and TRBJ2-7, with a weak D call TRBD2 (6 bases). CDR3: CASSYSAGFEQYF. CDR3 nucleotides: TGTGCCAGCAGTTACTCGGCGGGGTTCGAGCAGTACTTC.